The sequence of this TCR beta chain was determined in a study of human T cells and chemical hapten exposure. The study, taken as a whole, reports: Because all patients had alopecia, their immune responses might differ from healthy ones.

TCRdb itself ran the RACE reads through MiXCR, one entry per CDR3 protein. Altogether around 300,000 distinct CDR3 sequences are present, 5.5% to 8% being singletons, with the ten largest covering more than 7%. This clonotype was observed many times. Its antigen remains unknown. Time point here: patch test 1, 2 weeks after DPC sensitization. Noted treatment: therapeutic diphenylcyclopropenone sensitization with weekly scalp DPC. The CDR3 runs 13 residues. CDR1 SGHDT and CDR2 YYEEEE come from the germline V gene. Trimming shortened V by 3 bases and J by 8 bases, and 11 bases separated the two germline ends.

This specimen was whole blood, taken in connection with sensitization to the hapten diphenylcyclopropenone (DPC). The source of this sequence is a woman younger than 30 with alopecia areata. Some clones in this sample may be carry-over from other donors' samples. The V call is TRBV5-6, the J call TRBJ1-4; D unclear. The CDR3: CASSSGAAEKLFF. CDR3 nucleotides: TGTGCCAGCAGCTCTGGCGCCGCCGAAAAACTGTTTTTT.